The present T cell receptor (beta chain) was sequenced within a study of neurological immune-mediated disorders. From the 5' RACE reads, TCRdb called clonotypes with MiXCR, one entry per CDR3 protein. The repertoire consists of some 14,000 distinct CDR3 sequences, with over 9.5% occurring once and the leading ten covering about 22%. Germline V CDR1 and CDR2: MNHNS, SASEGT. The CDR3 is 14 amino acids. V lost 5 bases and J lost 7, with 14 bases in between. Libraries used 2 million unsorted PBMCs kept frozen in RNAlater. Study-level results: TCR-beta repertoires seemed private in all groups, with no expanded CDR3 amino acid sequences shared.

At least ten counts were recorded for this clonotype. Antigen unknown. The chain recombines TRBV6-1 with TRBJ2-2, with D tentatively TRBD1 (6 bases). This receptor was identified in a woman aged 40 to 55 in good health. Sequencing used PBMCs. CDR3 nucleotide sequence: TGTGCCAGCAGTACCCGACAGGAGATCGGGGAGCTGTTTTTT. Protein sequence: CASSTRQEIGELFF.